Shown below are 2 T cell receptor beta chains from a single sample sequenced in a study of cytomegalovirus exposure and HLA in healthy donors (dated by TCRdb to 2015 to 2018). Libraries were constructed by the immunoSEQ multiplex PCR assay. For the multiplex PCR, a mixture combining 60 forward primers for TCR Vbeta segments and 13 reverse primers for TCR Jbeta segments was used. This is the immuneACCESS table as TCRdb keeps it, with only in-frame sequences that have V and J called. A part of the clones is gone; compared with another copy, unresolved V genes explain less than half, and the rest is unexplained. The table for this sample lists 85,000 to 130,000 clones; around 76% of them were counted only once. The top ten constitute under 8% of the sample. The sequenced sample was PBMCs. The receptors derive from a woman in her fifties or sixties in good health and CMV-seropositive.

The chain has TRBV5-4 and TRBJ1-1; D is perhaps TRBD1 (5 bases). The germline CDR1 and CDR2 sequences are SGHNT and YYREEE (reference sequence). There are 15 residues in the CDR3. The V and J ends lost 1 base and 0 bases respectively, with 10 bases between them. Written as DNA, the CDR3 is TGTGCCAGCAGCTTGCCGCGGGGCCTGAACACTGAAGCTTTCTTT. It codes for CASSLPRGLNTEAFF.

This chain joins TRBV15 and TRBJ1-1, with TRBD1 as a possible D gene (5 bases). Germline V gene data show CDR1 as LNHNV and CDR2 as YYDKDF (reference sequence). The V end was cut by 0 bases, the J end by 10 bases, with 12 bases between. This CDR3 spans 13 amino acids. CDR3 sequence (DNA): TGTGCCACCAGCAGAGATATCAGGGAGGGAGCTTTCTTT. Amino acid sequence: CATSRDIREGAFF.